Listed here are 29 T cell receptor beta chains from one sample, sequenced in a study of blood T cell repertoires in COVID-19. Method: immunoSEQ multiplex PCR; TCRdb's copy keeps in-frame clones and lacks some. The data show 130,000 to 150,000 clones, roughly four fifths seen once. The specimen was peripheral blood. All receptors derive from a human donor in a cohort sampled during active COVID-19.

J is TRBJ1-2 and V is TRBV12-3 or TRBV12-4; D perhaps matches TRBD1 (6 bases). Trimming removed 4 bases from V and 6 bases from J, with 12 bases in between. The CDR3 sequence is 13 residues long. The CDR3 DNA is TGTGCCAGCAGTTCGGGGGGCGTTAATGGCTACACCTTC. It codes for CASSSGGVNGYTF.

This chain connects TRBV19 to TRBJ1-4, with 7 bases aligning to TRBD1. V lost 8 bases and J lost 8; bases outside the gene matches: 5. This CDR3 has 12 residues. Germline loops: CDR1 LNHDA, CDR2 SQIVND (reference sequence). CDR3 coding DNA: TGTGCCAGTGGGACAGAGGGGGAAAAACTGTTTTTT. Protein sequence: CASGTEGEKLFF.

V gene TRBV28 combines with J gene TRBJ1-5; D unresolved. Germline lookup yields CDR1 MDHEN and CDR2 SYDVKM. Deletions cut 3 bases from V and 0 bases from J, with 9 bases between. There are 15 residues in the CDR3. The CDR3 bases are TGTGCCAGCAGTTTGTCGGGAGATAGCAATCAGCCCCAGCATTTT. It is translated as CASSLSGDSNQPQHF.

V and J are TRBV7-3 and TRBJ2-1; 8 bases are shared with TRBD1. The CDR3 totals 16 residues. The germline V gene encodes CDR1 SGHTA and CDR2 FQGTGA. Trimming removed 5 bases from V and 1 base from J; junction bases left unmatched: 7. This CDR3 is CASSPRQGASYNEQFF. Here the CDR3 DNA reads TGTGCCAGCAGCCCTCGCCAGGGGGCGTCCTACAATGAGCAGTTCTTC.

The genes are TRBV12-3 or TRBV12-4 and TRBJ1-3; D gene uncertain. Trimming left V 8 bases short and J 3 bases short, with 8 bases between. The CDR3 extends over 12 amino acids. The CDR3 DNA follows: TGTGCCAGCGGACTTAGTGGAAACACCATATATTTT. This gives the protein CASGLSGNTIYF.

CDR3 region: CASSARGGTYEQYF. The CDR3 bases are TGTGCCAGCAGCGCCCGCGGGGGGACCTACGAGCAGTACTTC. V gene TRBV4-2 combines with J gene TRBJ2-7; 8 bases align to TRBD2. The J segment lost 2 bases and the V segment lost 5 bases, leaving 5 bases of the junction unmatched. CDR3 size: 14 residues. Germline lookup yields CDR1 LGHNA and CDR2 YNFKEQ.

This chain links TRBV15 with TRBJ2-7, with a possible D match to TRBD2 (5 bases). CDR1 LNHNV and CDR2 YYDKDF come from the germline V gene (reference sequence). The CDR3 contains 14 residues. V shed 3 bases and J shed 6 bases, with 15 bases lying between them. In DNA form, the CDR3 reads TGTGCCACCAGCAGGGACTTCGGGTCTTCCGAGCAGTACTTC. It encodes CATSRDFGSSEQYF. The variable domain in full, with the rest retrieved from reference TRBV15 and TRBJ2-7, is DAMVIQNPRYQVTQFGKPVTLSCSQTLNHNVMYWYQQKSSQAPKLLFHYYDKDFNNEADTPDNFQSRRPNTSFCFLDIRSPGLGDTAMYLCATSRDFGSSEQYFGPGTRLTVT.

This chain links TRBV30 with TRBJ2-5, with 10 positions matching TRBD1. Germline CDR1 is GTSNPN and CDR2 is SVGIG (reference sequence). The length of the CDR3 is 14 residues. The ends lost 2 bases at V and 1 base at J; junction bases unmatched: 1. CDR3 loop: CAWSRTGGQETQYF. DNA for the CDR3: TGTGCCTGGAGTCGGACAGGGGGCCAAGAGACCCAGTACTTC.

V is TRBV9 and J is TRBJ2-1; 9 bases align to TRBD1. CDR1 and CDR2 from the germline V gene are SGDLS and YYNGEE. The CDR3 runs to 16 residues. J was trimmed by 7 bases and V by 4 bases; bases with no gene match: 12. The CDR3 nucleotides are TGTGCCAGCAGCCCGATGGACAGGGGCGACGTGAATGAGCAGTTCTTC. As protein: CASSPMDRGDVNEQFF.

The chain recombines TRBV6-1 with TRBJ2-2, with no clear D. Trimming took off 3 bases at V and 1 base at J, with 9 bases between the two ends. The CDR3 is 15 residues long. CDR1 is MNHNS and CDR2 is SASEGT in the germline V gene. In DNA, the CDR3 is TGTGCCAGCAGTGAGGTGGCTGGGAACACCGGGGAGCTGTTTTTT. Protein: CASSEVAGNTGELFF.

The CDR3 DNA is TGTGCCACCACACGCCGGGCCCTAGGGGCATATGAGCAGTTCTTC. This gives the protein CATTRRALGAYEQFF. This chain joins TRBV28 and TRBJ2-1; D might be TRBD1 (5 bases). This CDR3 has 15 residues. Germline V gene sequence: CDR1 MDHEN, CDR2 SYDVKM. The V and J ends lost 10 bases and 8 bases respectively, with 24 bases between them.

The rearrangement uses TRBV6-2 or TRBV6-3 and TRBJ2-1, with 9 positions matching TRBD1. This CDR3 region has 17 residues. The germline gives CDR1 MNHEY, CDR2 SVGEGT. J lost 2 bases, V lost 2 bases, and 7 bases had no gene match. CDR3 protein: CASSYNPRTGAYNEQFF. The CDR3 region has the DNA TGTGCCAGCAGTTACAACCCCCGGACAGGGGCCTACAATGAGCAGTTCTTC.

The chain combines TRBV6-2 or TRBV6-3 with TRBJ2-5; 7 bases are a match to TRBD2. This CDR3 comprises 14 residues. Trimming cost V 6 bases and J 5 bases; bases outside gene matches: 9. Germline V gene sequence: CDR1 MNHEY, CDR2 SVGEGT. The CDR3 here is CASSPVTSRETQYF. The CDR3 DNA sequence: TGTGCCAGCAGCCCCGTGACTAGCAGGGAGACCCAGTACTTC.

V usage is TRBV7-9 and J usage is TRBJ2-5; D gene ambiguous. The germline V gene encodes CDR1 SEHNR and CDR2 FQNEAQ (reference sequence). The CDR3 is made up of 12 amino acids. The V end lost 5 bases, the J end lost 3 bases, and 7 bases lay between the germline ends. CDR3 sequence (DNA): TGTGCCAGCAGCAATCCAAAAGAGACCCAGTACTTC. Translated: CASSNPKETQYF.

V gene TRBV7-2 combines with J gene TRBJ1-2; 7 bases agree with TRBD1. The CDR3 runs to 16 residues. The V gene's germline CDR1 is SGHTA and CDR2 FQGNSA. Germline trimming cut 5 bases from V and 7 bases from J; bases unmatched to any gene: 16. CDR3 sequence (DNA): TGTGCCAGCAGCCATGGACAGGAACCAGCTATGGGTGGCTACACCTTC. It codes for CASSHGQEPAMGGYTF.

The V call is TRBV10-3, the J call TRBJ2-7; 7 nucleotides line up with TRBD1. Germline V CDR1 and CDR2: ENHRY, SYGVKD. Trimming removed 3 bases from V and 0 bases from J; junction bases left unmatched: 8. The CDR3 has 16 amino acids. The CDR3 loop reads CAISDPLGTVSYEQYF. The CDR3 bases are TGTGCCATCAGTGACCCCCTTGGGACAGTCTCCTACGAGCAGTACTTC.

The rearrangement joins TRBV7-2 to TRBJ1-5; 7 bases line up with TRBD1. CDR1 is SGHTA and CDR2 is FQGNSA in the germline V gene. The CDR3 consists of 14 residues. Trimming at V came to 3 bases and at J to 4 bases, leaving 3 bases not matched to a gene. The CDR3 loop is CASSFTGVNQPQHF. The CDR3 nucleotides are TGTGCCAGCAGCTTTACAGGGGTAAATCAGCCCCAGCATTTT.

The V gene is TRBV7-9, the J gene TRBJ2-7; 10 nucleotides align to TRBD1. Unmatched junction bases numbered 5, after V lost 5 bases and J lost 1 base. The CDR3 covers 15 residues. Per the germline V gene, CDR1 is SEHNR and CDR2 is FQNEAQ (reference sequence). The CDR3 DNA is TGTGCCAGCAGCCAAAGACAGGGGGCTTCCTACGAGCAGTACTTC. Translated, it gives CASSQRQGASYEQYF.

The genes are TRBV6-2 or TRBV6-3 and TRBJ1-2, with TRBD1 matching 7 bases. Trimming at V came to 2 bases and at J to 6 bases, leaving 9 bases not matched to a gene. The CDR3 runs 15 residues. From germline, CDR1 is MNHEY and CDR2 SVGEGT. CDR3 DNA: TGTGCCAGCAGTTACCAGGGGGGTCGTGGGGATGGCTACACCTTC. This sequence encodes CASSYQGGRGDGYTF.

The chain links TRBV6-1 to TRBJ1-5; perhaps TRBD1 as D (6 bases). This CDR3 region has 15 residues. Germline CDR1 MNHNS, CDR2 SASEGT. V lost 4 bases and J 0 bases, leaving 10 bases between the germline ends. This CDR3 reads CASSGGHLSNQPQHF. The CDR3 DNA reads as TGTGCCAGCAGTGGGGGACACCTTAGCAATCAGCCCCAGCATTTT.

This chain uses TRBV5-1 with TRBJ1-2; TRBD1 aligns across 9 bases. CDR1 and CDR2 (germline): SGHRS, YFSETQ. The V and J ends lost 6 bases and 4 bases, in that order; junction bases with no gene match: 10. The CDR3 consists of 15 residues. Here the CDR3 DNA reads TGCGCCAGCAAACAAACCGGGACAGGGAGCTATGGCTACACCTTC. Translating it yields CASKQTGTGSYGYTF. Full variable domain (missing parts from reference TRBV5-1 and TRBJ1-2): KAGVTQTPRYLIKTRGQQVTLSCSPISGHRSVSWYQQTPGQGLQFLFEYFSETQRNKGNFPGRFSGRQFSNSRSEMNVSTLELGDSALYLCASKQTGTGSYGYTFGSGTRLTVV.

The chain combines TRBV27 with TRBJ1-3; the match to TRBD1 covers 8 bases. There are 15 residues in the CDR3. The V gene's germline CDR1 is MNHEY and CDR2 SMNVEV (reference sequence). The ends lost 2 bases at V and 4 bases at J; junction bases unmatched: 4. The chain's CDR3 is CASSLTRGRGNTIYF. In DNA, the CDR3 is TGTGCCAGCAGTTTAACCAGGGGGCGAGGAAACACCATATATTTT.

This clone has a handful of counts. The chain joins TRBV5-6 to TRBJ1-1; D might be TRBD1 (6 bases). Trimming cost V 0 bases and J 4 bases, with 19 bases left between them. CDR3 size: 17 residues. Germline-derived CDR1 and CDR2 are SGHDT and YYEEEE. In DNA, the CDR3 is TGTGCCAGCAGCTTGGGGCCTATTTCTCCCAGGGGCACTGAAGCTTTCTTT. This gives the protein CASSLGPISPRGTEAFF. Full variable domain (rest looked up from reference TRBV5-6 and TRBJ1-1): DAGVTQSPTHLIKTRGQQVTLRCSPKSGHDTVSWYQQALGQGPQFIFQYYEEEERQRGNFPDRFSGHQFPNYSSELNVNALLLGDSALYLCASSLGPISPRGTEAFFGQGTRLTVV.

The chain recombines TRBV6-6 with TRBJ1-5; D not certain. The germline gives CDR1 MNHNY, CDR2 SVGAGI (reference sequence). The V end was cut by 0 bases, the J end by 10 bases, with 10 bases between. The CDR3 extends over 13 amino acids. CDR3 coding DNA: TGTGCCAGCAGTTACTCGAGAGGCGGACCCCAGCATTTT. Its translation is CASSYSRGGPQHF.

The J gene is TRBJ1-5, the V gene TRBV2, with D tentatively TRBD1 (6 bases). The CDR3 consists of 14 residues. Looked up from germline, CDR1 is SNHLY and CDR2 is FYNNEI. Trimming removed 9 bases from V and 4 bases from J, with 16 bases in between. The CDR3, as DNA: TGTGCCAGTCAGAAGGCAGGGGTTAATCAGCCCCAGCATTTT. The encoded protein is CASQKAGVNQPQHF.

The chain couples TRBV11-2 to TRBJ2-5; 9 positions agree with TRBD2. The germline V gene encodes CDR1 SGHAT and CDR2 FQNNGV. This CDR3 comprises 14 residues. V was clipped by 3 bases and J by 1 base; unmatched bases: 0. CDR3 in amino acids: CASSFSGGQETQYF. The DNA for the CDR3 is TGTGCCAGCAGCTTTAGCGGGGGCCAAGAGACCCAGTACTTC.

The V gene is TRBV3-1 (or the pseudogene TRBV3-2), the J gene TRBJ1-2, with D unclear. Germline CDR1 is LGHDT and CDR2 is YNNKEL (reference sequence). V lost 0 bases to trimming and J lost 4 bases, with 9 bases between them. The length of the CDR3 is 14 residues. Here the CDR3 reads CASSQDSGIYGYTF. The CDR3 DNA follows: TGTGCCAGCAGCCAAGATTCCGGGATCTATGGCTACACCTTC.

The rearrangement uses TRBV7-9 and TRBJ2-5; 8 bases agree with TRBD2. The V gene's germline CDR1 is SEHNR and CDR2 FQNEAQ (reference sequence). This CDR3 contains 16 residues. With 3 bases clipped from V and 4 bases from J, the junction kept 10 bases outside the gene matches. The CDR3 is CASSFSTSEGRETQYF. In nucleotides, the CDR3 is TGTGCCAGCAGCTTCTCGACTAGCGAAGGGAGAGAGACCCAGTACTTC.

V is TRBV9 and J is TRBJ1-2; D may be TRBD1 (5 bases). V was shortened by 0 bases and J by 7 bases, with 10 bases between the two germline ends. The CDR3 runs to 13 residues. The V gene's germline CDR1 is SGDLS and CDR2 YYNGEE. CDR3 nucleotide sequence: TGTGCCAGCAGCGTAGCGGGGGGGGGTGGCTACACCTTC. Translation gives CASSVAGGGGYTF.